These T cell receptor beta chains were read from a single sample in a study of T cell responses to AZD1222 COVID-19 vaccine. This table comes from immunoSEQ multiplex PCR, and its TCRdb copy is limited to in-frame clones, with some not included. The table lists 150,000 to 200,000 clones, 85% to 90% of them singletons. The sample consisted of peripheral blood, taken 28 days after the second AZD1222 dose. The receptors were gathered from an adult who received the AZD1222 COVID-19 vaccine. Each CDR3 is given with its conserved first and last residue. A D gene is named only where the DNA matches it firmly. Size is stated for part of the rows, as once, few or many counts, or as a class when the clone is expanded.

d_call j_call v_call clone_size cdr3_length cdr3_aa cdr3_nt
- TRBJ2-1 TRBV5-4 - 15 CASSLVSAVGNEQFF TGTGCCAGCAGCTTGGTCTCAGCGGTGGGTAATGAGCAGTTCTTC
- TRBJ2-1 TRBV30 - 16 CAWSGNRAGSYNEQFF TGTGCCTGGAGTGGGAACAGGGCCGGCTCCTACAATGAGCAGTTCTTC
- TRBJ1-3 TRBV5-4 - 17 CASSLAPDSYSGNTIYF TGTGCCAGCAGCTTGGCCCCCGACAGTTACTCTGGAAACACCATATATTTT
- TRBJ1-2 TRBV7-3 - 14 CASSLNGYSEGYTF TGTGCCAGCAGCTTAAATGGGTATAGCGAAGGCTACACCTTC
TRBD1 TRBJ2-1 TRBV5-1 - 14 CASSLGTVGHEQFF TGCGCCAGCAGCCTAGGGACAGTGGGCCATGAGCAGTTCTTC
- TRBJ1-2 TRBV5-1 few 14 CASSLGDKNNGYTF TGCGCCAGCAGCTTGGGAGACAAAAACAACGGCTACACCTTC
- TRBJ1-4 TRBV19 - 14 CASSMGQGNEKLFF TGTGCCAGTAGTATGGGGCAGGGGAACGAAAAACTGTTTTTT
- TRBJ1-5 TRBV7-8 - 12 CASSLGDQPQHF TGTGCCAGCAGCTTAGGAGATCAGCCCCAGCATTTT
- TRBJ1-3 TRBV19 few 13 CASRGFSGNTIYF TGTGCCAGTAGGGGCTTCTCTGGAAACACCATATATTTT
- TRBJ1-1 TRBV27 - 13 CASRSRGLSEAFF TGTGCCAGCAGATCCAGGGGTTTGTCTGAAGCTTTCTTT
- TRBJ1-2 TRBV5-4 - 13 CASSSLDRAGYTF TGTGCCAGCAGCTCCTTAGACAGAGCTGGCTACACCTTC
- TRBJ2-7 TRBV6-5 - 13 CASDVRFPPEQYF TGTGCCAGCGACGTCAGGTTCCCCCCCGAGCAGTACTTC
- TRBJ1-2 TRBV3-1/TRBV3-2 - 15 CASSLKGGESYGYTF TGTGCCAGCAGTCTGAAAGGAGGGGAGAGCTATGGCTACACCTTC
- TRBJ2-1 TRBV7-2 few 14 CASSLGGLRNEQFF TGTGCCAGCAGCTTGGGGGGTCTCCGCAATGAGCAGTTCTTC
- TRBJ2-1 TRBV19 - 17 CASSNSGNWQGWNEQFF TGTGCCAGTAGTAATTCGGGTAACTGGCAGGGTTGGAATGAGCAGTTCTTC
- TRBJ1-5 TRBV6-5 - 14 CASSPQYSNQPQHF TGTGCCAGCAGTCCACAATATAGCAATCAGCCCCAGCATTTT
- TRBJ2-7 TRBV5-1 - 13 CASSLVSFSEQYF TGCGCCAGCAGTCTAGTTAGTTTCAGCGAGCAGTACTTC
- TRBJ1-1 TRBV7-2 - 14 CASRLHLMNTEAFF TGTGCCAGCAGGTTACACCTCATGAACACTGAAGCTTTCTTT
- TRBJ1-2 TRBV29-1 - 13 CSVVGGNYYGYTF TGCAGCGTTGTGGGGGGTAACTACTATGGCTACACCTTC
- TRBJ1-1 TRBV4-1 once 14 CASSPTEMNTEAFF TGCGCCAGCAGCCCGACAGAAATGAACACTGAAGCTTTCTTT
- TRBJ1-5 TRBV27 - 13 CASSLGPWEPQHF TGTGCCAGCAGTTTAGGGCCCTGGGAGCCCCAGCATTTT
- TRBJ1-2 TRBV7-9 - 13 CASSSQQLGGYTF TGTGCCAGCAGCTCCCAGCAGTTGGGCGGCTACACCTTC
TRBD1 TRBJ2-5 TRBV5-8 once 13 CASSGGQRETQYF TGTGCCAGCAGCGGGGGACAGAGGGAGACCCAGTACTTC
- TRBJ1-5 TRBV19 - 14 CASSIHTGNQPQHF TGTGCCAGTAGTATACATACAGGGAATCAGCCCCAGCATTTT
- TRBJ1-1 TRBV18 - 15 CASSPWAGERSEAFF TGTGCCAGCTCACCATGGGCAGGAGAAAGGTCTGAAGCTTTCTTT
- TRBJ1-1 TRBV6-6 - 13 CAVRAQGDGEAFF TGTGCCGTAAGAGCCCAAGGAGACGGTGAAGCTTTCTTT
- TRBJ1-1 TRBV5-1 once 14 CASGSDLKNTEAFF TGCGCCAGCGGATCGGATCTTAAGAACACTGAAGCTTTCTTT
TRBD1 TRBJ2-5 TRBV5-4 - 15 CASSFIGDSRRTQYF TGTGCCAGCAGCTTCATTGGGGACAGCAGACGGACCCAGTACTTC